The rows below give T cell receptor beta chains drawn from one sample of a study of blood T cells in healthy people across ages. TCRdb itself ran the 5' RACE reads through MiXCR, one entry per CDR3 protein. This table has about 1.6 million distinct CDR3 sequences, 34% appearing once. Source material: blood. These receptors came from a woman in her 30s in good health. The CDR3 runs from the conserved cysteine through the conserved F or W. Each record gives: V gene, clone size, J gene, D gene, CDR3 protein, CDR3 DNA. The D gene is left open where the match is weak. A row's size may be missing; if present it is once, few, many or a size class.

TRBV27	few	TRBJ2-1	NA	CASSLGRAPNEQFF	TGTGCCAGCAGTTTGGGCAGGGCACCCAATGAGCAGTTCTTC
TRBV7-2	NA	TRBJ2-3	TRBD1	CARSLGTGWNTDTQYF	TGTGCCCGCAGCTTAGGGACAGGGTGGAACACAGATACGCAGTATTTT
TRBV18	few	TRBJ2-6	NA	CASSPPRETGANVLTF	TGTGCCAGCTCACCACCTCGCGAAACTGGGGCCAACGTCCTGACTTTC
TRBV29-1	NA	TRBJ1-3	NA	CSVGGSTGGSGNTIYF	TGCAGCGTTGGGGGGAGTACGGGAGGCTCTGGAAACACCATATATTTT
TRBV5-4	few	TRBJ1-4	TRBD1	CASSFDRASEKLFF	TGTGCCAGCAGCTTTGACAGGGCGAGTGAAAAACTGTTTTTT
TRBV20-1	NA	TRBJ1-6	NA	CSAEPGVGSPLHF	TGCAGTGCGGAACCAGGGGTCGGTTCACCCCTCCACTTT
TRBV7-2	NA	TRBJ1-1	TRBD1	CASSFRDRGILNTEAFF	TGTGCCAGCAGCTTCCGGGACAGGGGGATATTGAACACTGAAGCTTTCTTT
TRBV5-4	NA	TRBJ2-5	NA	CASSYTRLETQYF	TGTGCCAGCAGCTACACCCGTCTGGAGACCCAGTACTTC
TRBV2	NA	TRBJ2-2	TRBD2	CASTRLASTGERFF	TGTGCCAGCACAAGACTAGCGTCGACCGGGGAGCGGTTTTTT
TRBV6-2/TRBV6-3	few	TRBJ2-3	NA	CASSSAGTRTDTQYF	TGTGCCAGCAGTTCTGCCGGGACCAGAACAGATACGCAGTATTTT
TRBV4-1	NA	TRBJ2-5	NA	CASSPHREQETQYF	TGCGCCAGCAGCCCGCACAGGGAACAAGAGACCCAGTACTTC
TRBV20-1	many	TRBJ2-1	TRBD1	CSATTGQQLNNEQFF	TGCAGTGCTACGACAGGGCAACAACTAAACAATGAGCAGTTCTTC
TRBV20-1	NA	TRBJ1-2	NA	CSARMTGLGGYTF	TGCAGTGCTAGAATGACGGGCCTGGGTGGCTACACCTTC
TRBV6-5	few	TRBJ2-3	TRBD2	CASSLISGSAADTQYF	TGTGCCAGCAGTTTAATTAGCGGGAGTGCGGCAGATACGCAGTATTTT
TRBV6-2/TRBV6-3	NA	TRBJ2-6	TRBD1	CASSHSGIGQAYSGANVLTF	TGTGCCAGCAGTCACTCGGGCATTGGACAGGCCTACTCTGGGGCCAACGTCCTGACTTTC
TRBV2	NA	TRBJ1-2	NA	CASCWEVRIYGYTF	TGTGCCAGCTGTTGGGAGGTACGGATCTATGGCTACACCTTC
TRBV28	few	TRBJ2-7	NA	CASTSSSPIYEQYF	TGTGCCAGCACCAGCTCTAGCCCCATCTACGAGCAGTACTTC
TRBV5-1	few	TRBJ2-5	TRBD2	CASSTQRTSGETQYF	TGCGCCAGCAGCACTCAGCGGACTAGCGGGGAGACCCAGTACTTC
TRBV20-1	few	TRBJ1-4	NA	CSASWKTNEKLFF	TGCAGTGCTAGTTGGAAGACTAATGAAAAACTGTTTTTT
TRBV6-2/TRBV6-3	few	TRBJ2-3	TRBD2	CASSRSGRPTGTDTQYF	TGTGCCAGCAGCCGTAGCGGGAGGCCGACCGGCACAGATACGCAGTATTTT
TRBV20-1	few	TRBJ2-1	NA	CSASPPQRPIKGGEQFF	TGCAGTGCTTCCCCACCTCAGCGACCAATTAAGGGTGGTGAGCAGTTCTTC
TRBV20-1	few	TRBJ2-1	NA	CSARDGYGANEQFF	TGCAGTGCTAGAGATGGATATGGAGCCAATGAGCAGTTCTTC
TRBV2	NA	TRBJ2-1	TRBD2	CASSGGFDEQFF	TGTGCCAGCTCGGGGGGTTTCGATGAGCAGTTCTTC
TRBV24-1	NA	TRBJ2-5	NA	CAASDSGTSGTQYF	TGTGCCGCCAGTGACTCCGGGACAAGTGGGACCCAGTACTTC
TRBV30	few	TRBJ2-7	NA	CAWSAQNEQYF	TGTGCCTGGAGTGCCCAGAACGAGCAGTACTTC
TRBV2	NA	TRBJ2-3	TRBD1	CASSGELGKGGQGHTDTQYF	TGTGCCAGCAGTGGAGAGTTGGGGAAAGGGGGACAGGGACACACAGATACGCAGTATTTT
TRBV21-1	NA	TRBJ2-4	NA	CASSEDRVRAAKNIRYF	TGTGCCAGCAGCGAAGACAGGGTGAGGGCGGCCAAAAACATTCGGTACTTC
TRBV27	NA	TRBJ1-5	TRBD1	CASSFRPPGQGANQPQHF	TGTGCCAGCAGTTTTCGCCCCCCAGGGCAGGGGGCGAATCAGCCCCAGCATTTT
TRBV12-3/TRBV12-4	few	TRBJ2-1	TRBD2	CASRRLAVYNEQFF	TGTGCCAGCAGGAGACTAGCGGTCTACAATGAGCAGTTCTTC
TRBV9	few	TRBJ1-2	TRBD1	CASSTDRGLGGYTF	TGTGCCAGCAGCACAGACAGGGGGCTCGGTGGCTACACCTTC
TRBV28	NA	TRBJ2-1	NA	CASTPARGGRGTYNEQFF	TGTGCCAGCACCCCGGCACGAGGCGGGCGGGGTACCTACAATGAGCAGTTCTTC
TRBV20-1	once	TRBJ2-1	NA	CSAREGEGRRGEQFF	TGCAGTGCTAGAGAGGGCGAAGGGAGGAGGGGTGAGCAGTTCTTC
TRBV29-1	few	TRBJ1-6	TRBD1	CSVEKVPWTGVNSPLHF	TGCAGCGTTGAAAAGGTTCCCTGGACAGGGGTAAATTCACCCCTCCACTTT
TRBV4-2	few	TRBJ2-5	NA	CANSQDEETQYF	TGTGCCAATAGCCAAGATGAAGAGACCCAGTACTTC
TRBV3-1	NA	TRBJ1-2	TRBD1	CASSQRETGSGYTF	TGTGCCAGCAGCCAGCGCGAGACAGGGAGCGGCTACACCTTC
TRBV2	NA	TRBJ1-2	NA	CASSQNPTLYGPYGYTF	TGTGCCAGCAGCCAAAATCCGACACTTTACGGTCCCTATGGCTACACCTTC
TRBV6-4	many	TRBJ2-1	NA	CASKPSESSYNEQFF	TGTGCCAGCAAGCCTAGCGAGAGCTCCTACAATGAGCAGTTCTTC
TRBV5-5	few	TRBJ2-7	TRBD2	CASSTQREGHEQYF	TGTGCCAGCAGCACGCAGCGGGAGGGCCACGAGCAGTACTTC
TRBV5-1	NA	TRBJ2-7	NA	CASSLQRSDYEQYF	TGCGCCAGCAGCCTCCAAAGGTCAGATTACGAGCAGTACTTC
TRBV7-2	NA	TRBJ1-5	NA	CASSLVPLGQGFSSQPQHF	TGTGCCAGCAGCTTAGTTCCCCTAGGTCAGGGCTTTAGCAGTCAGCCCCAGCATTTT
TRBV20-1	few	TRBJ2-3	TRBD2	CSAPGTSGRLSPDTQYF	TGCAGTGCCCCCGGGACTAGCGGGAGATTGTCCCCAGATACGCAGTATTTT
TRBV28	NA	TRBJ2-4	TRBD1	CVSGQGAGNIQYF	TGTGTCAGCGGACAGGGGGCAGGAAACATTCAGTACTTC
TRBV11-2	NA	TRBJ2-1	TRBD1	CASSLDLLDRGPGSGYNEQFF	TGTGCCAGCAGCTTAGACTTATTGGACAGGGGGCCTGGGTCGGGGTACAATGAGCAGTTCTTC
TRBV2	once	TRBJ2-2	NA	CASSVGHLNTGELFF	TGTGCCAGCAGCGTGGGACACCTGAACACCGGGGAGCTGTTTTTT
TRBV6-5	few	TRBJ1-5	NA	CASTPRAGNQPQHF	TGTGCCAGCACCCCCCGTGCAGGCAATCAGCCCCAGCATTTT
TRBV25-1	few	TRBJ2-7	TRBD1	CASSEFGTGSYEQYF	TGTGCCAGCAGTGAATTCGGGACAGGAAGCTACGAGCAGTACTTC
TRBV28	many	TRBJ2-7	TRBD1	CASIRQGMSYEQYF	TGTGCCAGCATCCGACAGGGGATGTCCTACGAGCAGTACTTC
TRBV15	many	TRBJ2-7	NA	CATSRDGYEQYF	TGTGCCACCAGCAGAGATGGTTACGAGCAGTACTTC
TRBV6-2/TRBV6-3	NA	TRBJ2-2	NA	CASSYGGGFAGELFF	TGTGCCAGCAGTTACGGGGGAGGTTTCGCCGGGGAGCTGTTTTTT
TRBV20-1	many	TRBJ2-1	NA	CSASRGEQFF	TGCAGTGCTAGTCGGGGTGAGCAGTTCTTC
TRBV27	NA	TRBJ2-2	TRBD1	CASRPPGQGVYTGERFF	TGTGCCAGCCGCCCCCCGGGACAGGGGGTTTACACCGGGGAGCGGTTTTTT
TRBV7-8	NA	TRBJ2-5	TRBD1	CASSHQGDQETQYF	TGTGCCAGCAGCCACCAGGGGGACCAAGAGACCCAGTACTTC
TRBV3-1	NA	TRBJ2-3	NA	CASGQVGSTQYF	TGTGCCAGCGGCCAAGTAGGAAGTACGCAGTATTTT
TRBV4-2	NA	TRBJ2-3	TRBD2	CASSQRRGEGDTQYF	TGTGCCAGCAGCCAGAGGCGGGGGGAGGGAGATACGCAGTATTTT
TRBV6-1	NA	TRBJ2-7	NA	CASRSGQILLDEQYF	TGTGCCAGCAGATCAGGACAAATTCTCCTAGACGAGCAGTACTTC
TRBV20-1	NA	TRBJ2-7	TRBD1	CSARDRTGYPYEQYF	TGCAGTGCTAGAGATAGGACAGGCTATCCCTACGAGCAGTACTTC
TRBV20-1	NA	TRBJ2-7	TRBD1	CSASPGTATYEQYF	TGCAGTGCTTCCCCCGGGACAGCAACCTACGAGCAGTACTTC
TRBV9	NA	TRBJ1-2	NA	CASGGSGSAGPQGVYGYTF	TGTGCCAGTGGGGGATCGGGGTCGGCAGGGCCTCAGGGAGTGTATGGCTACACCTTC